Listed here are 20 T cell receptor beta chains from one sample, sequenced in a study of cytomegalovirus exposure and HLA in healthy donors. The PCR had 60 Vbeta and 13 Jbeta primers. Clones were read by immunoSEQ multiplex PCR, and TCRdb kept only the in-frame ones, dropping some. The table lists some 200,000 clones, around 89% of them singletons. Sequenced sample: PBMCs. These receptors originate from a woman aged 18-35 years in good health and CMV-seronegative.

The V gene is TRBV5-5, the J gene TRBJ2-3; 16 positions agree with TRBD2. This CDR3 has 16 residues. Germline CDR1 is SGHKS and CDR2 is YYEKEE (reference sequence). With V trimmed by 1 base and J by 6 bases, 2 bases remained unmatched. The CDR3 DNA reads TGTGCCAGCAGCTTGCGGGGACTAGCGGGAGGGGATACGCAGTATTTT. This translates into CASSLRGLAGGDTQYF. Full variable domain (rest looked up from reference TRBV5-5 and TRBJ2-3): DAGVTQSPTHLIKTRGQQVTLRCSPISGHKSVSWYQQVLGQGPQFIFQYYEKEERGRGNFPDRFSARQFPNYSSELNVNALLLGDSALYLCASSLRGLAGGDTQYFGPGTRLTVL.

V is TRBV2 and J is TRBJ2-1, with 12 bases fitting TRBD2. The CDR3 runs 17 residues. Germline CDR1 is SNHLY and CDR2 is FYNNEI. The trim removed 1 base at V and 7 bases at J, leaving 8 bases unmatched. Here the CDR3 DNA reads TGTGCCAGCAGTGAAGAGAGTGGACTAGCGGGAAGGAATGAGCAGTTCTTC. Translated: CASSEESGLAGRNEQFF.

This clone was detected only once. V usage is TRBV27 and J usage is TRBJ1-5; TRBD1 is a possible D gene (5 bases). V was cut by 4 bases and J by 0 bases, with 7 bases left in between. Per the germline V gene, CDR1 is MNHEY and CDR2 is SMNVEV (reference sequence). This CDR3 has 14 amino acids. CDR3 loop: CASSSTVSNQPQHF. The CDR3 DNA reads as TGTGCCAGCAGTTCGACAGTTAGCAATCAGCCCCAGCATTTT.

The CDR3 nucleotides are TGTGCCAGCAGTACACTAGCGGAACCTTACAATGAGCAGTTCTTC. It specifies CASSTLAEPYNEQFF. V is TRBV27 and J is TRBJ2-1; 8 bases fit TRBD2. V dropped 5 bases and J dropped 4; count of bases not matched to a gene: 7. The CDR3 contains 15 residues. Germline lookup yields CDR1 MNHEY and CDR2 SMNVEV (reference sequence).

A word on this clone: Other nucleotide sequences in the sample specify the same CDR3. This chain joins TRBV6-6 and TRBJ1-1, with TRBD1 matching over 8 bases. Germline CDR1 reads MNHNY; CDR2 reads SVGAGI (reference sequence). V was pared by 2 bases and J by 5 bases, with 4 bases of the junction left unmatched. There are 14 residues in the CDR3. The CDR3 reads CASSYTTGGTEAFF. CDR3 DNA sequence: TGTGCCAGCAGTTACACCACAGGGGGAACTGAAGCTTTCTTT.

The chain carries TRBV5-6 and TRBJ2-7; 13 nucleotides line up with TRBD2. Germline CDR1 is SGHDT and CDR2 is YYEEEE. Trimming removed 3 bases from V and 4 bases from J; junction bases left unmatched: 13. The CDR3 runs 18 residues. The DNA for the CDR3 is TGTGCCAGCAGCTCCCAGACTAGCGGGGGGCGGTTTAGGTACGAGCAGTACTTC. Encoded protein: CASSSQTSGGRFRYEQYF.

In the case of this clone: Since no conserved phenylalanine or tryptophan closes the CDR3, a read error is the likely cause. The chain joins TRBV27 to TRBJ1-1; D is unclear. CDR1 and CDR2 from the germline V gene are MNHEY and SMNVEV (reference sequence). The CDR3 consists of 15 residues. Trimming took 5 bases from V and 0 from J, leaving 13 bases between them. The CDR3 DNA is TGTGCCAGCAGTCGACGGGAAGGTATGAACACTGAAGCTTTCGTT. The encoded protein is CASSRREGMNTEAFV.

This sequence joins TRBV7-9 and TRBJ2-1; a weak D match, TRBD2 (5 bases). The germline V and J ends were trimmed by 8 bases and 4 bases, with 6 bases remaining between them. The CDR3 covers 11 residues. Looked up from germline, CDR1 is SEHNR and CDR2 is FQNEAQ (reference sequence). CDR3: CASGSYNEQFF. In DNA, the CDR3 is TGTGCCAGCGGGAGTTACAATGAGCAGTTCTTC.

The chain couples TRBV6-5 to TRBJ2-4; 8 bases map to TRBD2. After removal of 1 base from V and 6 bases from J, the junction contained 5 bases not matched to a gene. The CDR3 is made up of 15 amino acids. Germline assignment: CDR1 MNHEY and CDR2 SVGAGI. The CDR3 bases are TGTGCCAGCAGTTACTTAGCGGGGAGGACAAACATTCAGTACTTC. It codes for CASSYLAGRTNIQYF.

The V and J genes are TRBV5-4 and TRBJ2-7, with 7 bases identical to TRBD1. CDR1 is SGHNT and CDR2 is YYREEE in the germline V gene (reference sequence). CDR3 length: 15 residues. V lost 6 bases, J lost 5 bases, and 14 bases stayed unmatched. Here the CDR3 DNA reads TGTGCCAGCACCGACAGGGCCAGAGGGTTGAACGAGCAGTACTTC. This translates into CASTDRARGLNEQYF.

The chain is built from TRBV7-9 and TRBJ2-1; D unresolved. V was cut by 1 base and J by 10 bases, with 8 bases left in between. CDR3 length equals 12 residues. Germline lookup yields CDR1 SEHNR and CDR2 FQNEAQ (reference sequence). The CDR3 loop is CASSLGVGEQFF. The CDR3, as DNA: TGTGCCAGCAGCTTAGGCGTCGGGGAGCAGTTCTTC.

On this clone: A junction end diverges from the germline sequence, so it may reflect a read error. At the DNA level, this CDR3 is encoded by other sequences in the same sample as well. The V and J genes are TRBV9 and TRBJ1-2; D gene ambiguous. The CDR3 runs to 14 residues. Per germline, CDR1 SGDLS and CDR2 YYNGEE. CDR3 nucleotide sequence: TGCGCCAGCAGCGTAGGGCAGTTAAACTATGGCTACACCTTC. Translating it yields CASSVGQLNYGYTF.

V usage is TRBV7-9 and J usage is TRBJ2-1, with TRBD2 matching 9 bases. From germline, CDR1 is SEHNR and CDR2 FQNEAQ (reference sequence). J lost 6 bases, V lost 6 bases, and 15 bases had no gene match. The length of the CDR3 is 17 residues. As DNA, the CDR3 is TGTGCCAGCAGGCATATTCGGACTAGCGTGATCCGCAATGAGCAGTTCTTC. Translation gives CASRHIRTSVIRNEQFF.

The CDR3 DNA reads TGTGCCAGCAGGACAGGGAAGGGTTGGAACACTGAAGCTTTCTTT. Protein: CASRTGKGWNTEAFF. V gene TRBV6-5 combines with J gene TRBJ1-1; 7 nucleotides align to TRBD1. Germline CDR1 and CDR2: MNHEY and SVGAGI. V dropped 6 bases and J dropped 1; count of bases not matched to a gene: 8. The CDR3 runs 15 residues.

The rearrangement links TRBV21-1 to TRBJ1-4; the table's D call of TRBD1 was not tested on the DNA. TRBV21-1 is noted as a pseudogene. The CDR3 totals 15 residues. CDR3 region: CASSKISGGGEKLFF. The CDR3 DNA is TGTGCCAGCAGCAAGATCTCAGGGGGCGGTGAAAAACTGTTTTTT.

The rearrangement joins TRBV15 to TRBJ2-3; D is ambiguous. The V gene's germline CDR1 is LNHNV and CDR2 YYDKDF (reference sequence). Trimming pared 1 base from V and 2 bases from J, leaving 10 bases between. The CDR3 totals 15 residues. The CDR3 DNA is TGTGCCACCAGCAGAGCAGCGACTGCCACAGATACGCAGTATTTT. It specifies CATSRAATATDTQYF.

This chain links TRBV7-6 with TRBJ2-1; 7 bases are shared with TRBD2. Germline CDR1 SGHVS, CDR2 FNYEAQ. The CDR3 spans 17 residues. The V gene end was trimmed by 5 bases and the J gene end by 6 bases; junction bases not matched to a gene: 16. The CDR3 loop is CASSLPGGEGYSNEQFF. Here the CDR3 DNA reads TGTGCCAGCAGCCTTCCTGGAGGGGAGGGTTATAGCAATGAGCAGTTCTTC.

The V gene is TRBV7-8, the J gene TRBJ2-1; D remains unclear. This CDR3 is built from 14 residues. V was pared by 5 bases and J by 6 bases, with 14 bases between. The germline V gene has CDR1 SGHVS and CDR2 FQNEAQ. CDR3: CASSPTARVNEQFF. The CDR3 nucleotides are TGTGCCAGCAGCCCGACGGCTAGAGTCAATGAGCAGTTCTTC.

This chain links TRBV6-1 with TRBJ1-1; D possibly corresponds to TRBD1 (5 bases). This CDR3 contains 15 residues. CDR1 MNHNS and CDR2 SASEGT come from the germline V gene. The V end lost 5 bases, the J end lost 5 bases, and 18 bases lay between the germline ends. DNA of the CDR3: TGTGCCAGCAGTCCGTTTAGAGGGGAGGGTACTGAAGCTTTCTTT. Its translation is CASSPFRGEGTEAFF.

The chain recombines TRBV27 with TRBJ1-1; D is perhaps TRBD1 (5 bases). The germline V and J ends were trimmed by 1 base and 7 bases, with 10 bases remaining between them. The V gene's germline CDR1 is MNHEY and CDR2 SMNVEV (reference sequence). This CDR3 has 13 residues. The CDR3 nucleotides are TGTGCCAGCAGTTTATTGTCCGGGGGTGAAGCTTTCTTT. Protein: CASSLLSGGEAFF.